Shown below are 23 T cell receptor beta chains from a single sample sequenced in a study of blood T cell repertoires in COVID-19. Libraries were prepared by immunoSEQ multiplex PCR; TCRdb keeps only in-frame clonotypes and omits some of them. The data hold approximately 280,000 clones, with over 75% observed a single time. Source material: peripheral blood. These receptors were obtained from a woman in her 70s with acute or convalescent COVID-19.

The rearrangement links TRBV7-2 to TRBJ1-1; D might be TRBD1 (5 bases). V was clipped by 5 bases and J by 1 base, with 14 bases between them. CDR3 size: 15 residues. CDR1 and CDR2 (germline): SGHTA, FQGNSA. CDR3 nucleotides: TGTGCCAGCAGCCCGGCGGGGGTCAAGAACACTGAAGCTTTCTTT. Encoded protein: CASSPAGVKNTEAFF.

The chain has TRBV18 and TRBJ1-1; weak D call: TRBD1 (6 bases). With 4 bases removed from V and 4 bases from J, the gap between germline ends came to 22 bases. This CDR3 spans 17 amino acids. From germline, CDR1 is KGHSH and CDR2 LQKENI. CDR3: CASSLEWKQGRGTEAFF. The DNA of the CDR3 is TGTGCCAGCTCACTAGAATGGAAACAGGGTAGGGGCACTGAAGCTTTCTTT.

V usage is TRBV6-1 and J usage is TRBJ2-6; the D gene is possibly TRBD1 (6 bases). V lost 5 bases to trimming and J lost 8 bases, with 13 bases between them. CDR3 size: 14 residues. Germline lookup yields CDR1 MNHNS and CDR2 SASEGT. CDR3 bases: TGTGCCAGCAGTCCGACAGGCCCCCCCAACGTCCTGACTTTC. Translating it yields CASSPTGPPNVLTF.

The J gene is TRBJ2-5, the V gene TRBV7-9, with TRBD1 matching over 8 bases. V shed 4 bases, J shed 7 bases, and the junction held 8 bases outside the gene matches. CDR1 SEHNR and CDR2 FQNEAQ come from the germline V gene (reference sequence). The CDR3 is 14 residues long. DNA of the CDR3: TGTGCCAGCAGCTCCCGGACAGGGACACGGACCCAGTACTTC. It yields the protein CASSSRTGTRTQYF.

This clone was counted between two and nine times. The V gene is TRBV19, the J gene TRBJ1-5, with no clear D. CDR3 length: 12 amino acids. Trimming pared 5 bases from V and 4 bases from J, leaving 6 bases between. Germline loops: CDR1 LNHDA, CDR2 SQIVND (reference sequence). The CDR3 DNA sequence: TGTGCCAGTAGTCGGCGGAATCAGCCCCAGCATTTT. It specifies CASSRRNQPQHF.

The V call is TRBV7-9, the J call TRBJ2-3; TRBD2 agrees at 7 bases. Germline CDR1 is SEHNR and CDR2 is FQNEAQ (reference sequence). The V and J ends lost 4 bases and 3 bases, in that order; junction bases with no gene match: 4. The CDR3 loop spans 14 amino acids. Here the CDR3 DNA reads TGTGCCAGCAGCTACGGGGGGAGTACAGATACGCAGTATTTT. Translated: CASSYGGSTDTQYF.

This chain connects TRBV20-1 to TRBJ1-2; D gene uncertain. Germline V CDR1 and CDR2: DFQATT, SNEGSKA (reference sequence). The ends were cut back, 3 bases at V and 5 bases at J, with 7 bases in the middle. The CDR3 totals 11 residues. CDR3 region: CSASNRYGYTF. The CDR3 coding sequence is TGCAGTGCTAGTAATCGGTATGGCTACACCTTC.

The J gene is TRBJ2-5, the V gene TRBV2; 11 bases align to TRBD1. The J segment lost 4 bases and the V segment lost 6 bases, leaving 4 bases of the junction unmatched. Germline CDR1 reads SNHLY; CDR2 reads FYNNEI. The CDR3 loop spans 14 amino acids. CDR3 DNA sequence: TGTGCCAGCAGGGATGGGACAGGGGGAGAGACCCAGTACTTC. Its protein product is CASRDGTGGETQYF.

In its sample, this clone was seen a few times. This chain joins TRBV2 and TRBJ2-7, with TRBD1 as a possible D gene (6 bases). The germline V and J ends were trimmed by 5 bases and 4 bases, with 12 bases remaining between them. CDR3 length: 13 residues. CDR1 is SNHLY, CDR2 FYNNEI, per germline. The DNA for the CDR3 is TGTGCCAGCAGTCCGGACAGTGTTTACGAGCAGTACTTC. Protein sequence: CASSPDSVYEQYF.

The chain employs TRBV12-3 or TRBV12-4 and TRBJ1-1; D unclear. The CDR3 length is 11 residues. Trimming removed 4 bases from V and 6 bases from J, with 6 bases in between. The CDR3 spells CASSSPSEAFF. CDR3 coding DNA: TGTGCCAGCAGTTCCCCCTCTGAAGCTTTCTTT.

The chain combines TRBV6-5 with TRBJ1-2; D is perhaps TRBD1 (5 bases). The germline gives CDR1 MNHEY, CDR2 SVGAGI. The V gene lost 10 bases and the J gene lost 4 bases, with 22 bases spanning the gap. The CDR3 totals 15 residues. CDR3 sequence reads: CATSRERGSRYGYTF. The CDR3 nucleotides read TGTGCCACCAGCAGGGAAAGGGGAAGTCGCTATGGCTACACCTTC.

The chain has TRBV4-1 and TRBJ2-4; tentatively, D is TRBD2 (6 bases). Germline V CDR1 and CDR2: MGHRA, YSYEKL. The V gene lost 3 bases and the J gene lost 4 bases, with 13 bases spanning the gap. This CDR3 is 15 amino acids long. The CDR3 protein is CASSQGGPTKNIQYF. CDR3 nucleotide sequence: TGCGCCAGCAGCCAGGGGGGACCTACTAAAAACATTCAGTACTTC.

The chain joins TRBV5-4 to TRBJ1-1; D gene unclear. The CDR3 consists of 13 residues. The V and J ends lost 0 bases and 1 base respectively, with 4 bases between them. The V gene's germline CDR1 is SGHNT and CDR2 YYREEE (reference sequence). This CDR3 reads CASSLEQNTEAFF. The CDR3 coding sequence is TGTGCCAGCAGCTTGGAACAGAACACTGAAGCTTTCTTT.

For this clone: The sample carries other DNA sequences with the same CDR3. The V and J genes are TRBV3-1 (or the pseudogene TRBV3-2) and TRBJ1-1; 11 bases fit TRBD1. The CDR3 totals 15 residues. Germline CDR1 and CDR2: LGHDT and YNNKEL (reference sequence). Trimming removed 4 bases from V and 4 bases from J; junction bases left unmatched: 5. CDR3 DNA: TGTGCCAGCAGCCGAACCGGGACAGGGGGCACTGAAGCTTTCTTT. Amino acids: CASSRTGTGGTEAFF.

This clone was found once. V is TRBV5-6 and J is TRBJ2-2; the D is unclear. With 1 base removed from V and 3 bases from J, the gap between germline ends came to 7 bases. CDR3 length: 14 residues. The germline V gene encodes CDR1 SGHDT and CDR2 YYEEEE. In DNA, the CDR3 is TGTGCCAGCAGCTTGAATCGGTACACCGGGGAGCTGTTTTTT. This encodes CASSLNRYTGELFF.

The V call is TRBV4-1, the J call TRBJ2-1, with no clear D. V lost 3 bases, J lost 6 bases, and 15 bases lay in between. Germline values: CDR1 MGHRA, CDR2 YSYEKL. This CDR3 has 15 residues. CDR3 protein: CASSQPSRRSNEQFF. CDR3 bases: TGCGCCAGCAGCCAGCCTAGTAGAAGAAGCAATGAGCAGTTCTTC.

This rearrangement joins TRBV6-6 to TRBJ1-2; TRBD1 aligns across 7 bases. The length of the CDR3 is 14 residues. V was clipped by 5 bases and J by 4 bases; unmatched bases: 7. CDR1 and CDR2 from the germline V gene are MNHNY and SVGAGI (reference sequence). The CDR3 is CASSATGQGYGYTF. CDR3 nucleotide sequence: TGTGCCAGCAGTGCGACAGGGCAGGGCTATGGCTACACCTTC.

V is TRBV11-3 and J is TRBJ1-1, with D hard to call. Germline loops: CDR1 SGHNT, CDR2 YENEEA. The CDR3 length is 13 residues. Trimming left V 5 bases short and J 2 bases short, with 9 bases between. In DNA, the CDR3 is TGTGCCAGCAGCCCCCGGGGTAACACTGAAGCTTTCTTT. Its protein is CASSPRGNTEAFF.

The J gene is TRBJ1-2, the V gene TRBV6-5, with 8 bases matching TRBD1. The CDR3 length is 13 residues. The junction had 2 bases not matched to a gene; V was cut back by 2 bases and J by 6 bases. Germline CDR1 reads MNHEY; CDR2 reads SVGAGI. CDR3 coding DNA: TGTGCCAGCAGTTACCAGGGGGCGGATGGCTACACCTTC. Translated, it gives CASSYQGADGYTF.

The V gene is TRBV23-1, the J gene TRBJ1-2; unclear D gene. TRBV23-1 is labeled an ORF, and its function is uncertain. V shed 0 bases and J shed 5 bases, with 25 bases lying between them. The CDR3 has 19 amino acids. CDR3 sequence: CASSQSKGEGPSNRYGYTF. CDR3 coding DNA: TGCGCCAGCAGTCAATCGAAGGGAGAGGGTCCGTCCAATAGGTATGGCTACACCTTC.

In regard to this clone: The same CDR3 is also encoded by other DNA sequences in this sample. V gene TRBV3-1 (or the pseudogene TRBV3-2) combines with J gene TRBJ1-1; possible D gene TRBD1, 5 bases. Germline V gene lookup returns CDR1 LGHDT and CDR2 YNNKEL (reference sequence). The CDR3 is 13 residues long. The ends were cut back, 6 bases at V and 2 bases at J, with 10 bases in the middle. DNA of the CDR3: TGTGCCAGCAGTCCCCAGGGAAACACTGAAGCTTTCTTT. Protein sequence: CASSPQGNTEAFF.

V is TRBV10-3 and J is TRBJ1-1, with D possibly being TRBD1 (5 bases). The germline gives CDR1 ENHRY, CDR2 SYGVKD. This CDR3 contains 16 residues. V was cut by 0 bases and J by 3 bases, with 14 bases left in between. The CDR3 loop reads CAISESRGGGDTEAFF. The CDR3 DNA follows: TGTGCCATCAGTGAGTCCCGGGGCGGGGGGGACACTGAAGCTTTCTTT.

The CDR3: CASSLAAENTGELFF. CDR3 in DNA: TGCGCCAGCAGCTTGGCTGCGGAGAACACCGGGGAGCTGTTTTTT. V gene TRBV5-1 combines with J gene TRBJ2-2; D remains unclear. Trimming took 0 bases from V and 1 from J, leaving 7 bases between them. This CDR3 contains 15 residues. The germline gives CDR1 SGHRS, CDR2 YFSETQ.